The source of this T cell receptor (beta chain) is a study of T-cell memory formation after mild COVID-19. Study-level points and caveats: Memory cells collected pre-infection included some clones that later responded, suggesting cross-reactive memory joined.

TCR alpha and TCR beta cDNA libraries with sample barcodes and UMIs came from 5'RACE using constant-segment primers. Each CDR3 protein gets one entry after TCRdb re-called the 5' RACE reads with MiXCR. The table includes some 450,000 distinct CDR3 sequences, 18% detected once. In germline, CDR1 is LGHNA, CDR2 YNFKEQ. Trimming left V 5 bases short and J 5 bases short, with 6 bases between. CDR3 size: 11 residues. Notes on this clonotype: Antigen: not known.

The sample consisted of PBMCs or a T cell subset sorted from them (not recorded which). The V and J genes are TRBV4-2 and TRBJ2-5; no clear D. The TCR comes from a man younger than 35 who had mild COVID-19 (a few samples of this study predate the infection). Cell type and time point are not known. CDR3 residues: CASSSDETQYF. CDR3 coding DNA: TGTGCCAGCAGCTCCGACGAGACCCAGTACTTC.